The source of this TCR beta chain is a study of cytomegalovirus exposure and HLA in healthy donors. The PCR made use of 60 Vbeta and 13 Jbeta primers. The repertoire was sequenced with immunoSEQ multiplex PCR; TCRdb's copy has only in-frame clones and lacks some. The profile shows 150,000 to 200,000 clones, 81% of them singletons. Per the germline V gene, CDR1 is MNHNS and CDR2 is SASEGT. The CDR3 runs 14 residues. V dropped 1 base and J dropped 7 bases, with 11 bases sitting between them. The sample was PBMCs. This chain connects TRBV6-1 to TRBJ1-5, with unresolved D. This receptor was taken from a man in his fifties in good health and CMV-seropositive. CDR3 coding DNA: TGTGCCAGCAGTGAAGTGGTTGAGGGCCAGCCCCAGCATTTT. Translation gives CASSEVVEGQPQHF.